This T cell receptor (beta chain) was captured by sequencing in a study of blood T cell repertoires in COVID-19. Trimming shortened V by 4 bases and J by 4 bases, and 18 bases separated the two germline ends. From germline, CDR1 is SGDLS and CDR2 YYNGEE. The CDR3 covers 16 residues. Libraries were prepared by immunoSEQ multiplex PCR; TCRdb keeps only in-frame clonotypes and omits some of them. The sample comprises some 300,000 clones, about 90% of which are singletons, and approximately 6% rests with the top ten. The chain links TRBV9 to TRBJ1-3; possibly TRBD1 for D (6 bases). This TCR came from a woman aged 45 to 65 with COVID-19, enrolled during active disease. The sample taken for sequencing was peripheral blood. CDR3 nucleotide sequence: TGTGCCAGCAGCCAAGCCCACAGGGCCCCGGGAAACACCATATATTTT. Protein product: CASSQAHRAPGNTIYF. Drawing the rest from reference TRBV9 and TRBJ1-3, the complete variable domain is DSGVTQTPKHLITATGQRVTLRCSPRSGDLSVYWYQQSLDQGLQFLIQYYNGEERAKGNILERFSAQQFPDLHSELNLSSLELGDSALYFCASSQAHRAPGNTIYFGEGSWLTVV.